The 28 T cell receptor beta chains reported below all come from one sample, sequenced in a study of blood T cell repertoires in COVID-19. This table comes from immunoSEQ multiplex PCR, and its TCRdb copy is limited to in-frame clones, with some not included. This table has about 83,000 clones, about 76% appearing once. What was sequenced was peripheral blood. These TCRs come from a woman older than 75 with active or convalescent COVID-19.

This clone was seen once. The chain links TRBV5-1 to TRBJ2-1; D perhaps matches TRBD2 (5 bases). The CDR3 length is 15 residues. The germline CDR1 and CDR2 sequences are SGHRS and YFSETQ. Trimming removed 0 bases from V and 7 bases from J, with 14 bases in between. The CDR3 nucleotides read TGCGCCAGCAGCTTGGTGGAGGACTTTAGAAATGAGCAGTTCTTC. Residues: CASSLVEDFRNEQFF.

The J gene is TRBJ1-2, the V gene TRBV7-2, with D possibly TRBD1 on 6 matching bases. This CDR3 comprises 13 residues. Trimming removed 0 bases at V and 6 bases at J, with 8 bases between. CDR1 is SGHTA, CDR2 FQGNSA, per germline. CDR3 loop: CASSLAGANGYTF. Written as DNA, the CDR3 is TGTGCCAGCAGCTTAGCGGGGGCCAATGGCTACACCTTC.

The chain has TRBV9 and TRBJ2-3; 14 nucleotides match TRBD2. Losses at the gene ends were 3 bases for V and 8 bases for J; bases not matched to a gene: 8. From germline, CDR1 is SGDLS and CDR2 YYNGEE. The CDR3 sequence is 16 residues long. CDR3 region: CASSGRLAGGPVTQYF. In DNA form, the CDR3 reads TGTGCCAGCAGCGGGAGACTAGCGGGGGGGCCGGTTACGCAGTATTTT.

V is TRBV2 and J is TRBJ2-1; 9 bases are a match to TRBD1. The CDR3 has 13 amino acids. Germline CDR1 reads SNHLY; CDR2 reads FYNNEI. The trim removed 5 bases at V and 8 bases at J, leaving 4 bases unmatched. CDR3 protein: CASSLGQGDEQFF. The CDR3, as DNA: TGTGCCAGCAGTTTGGGACAGGGCGATGAGCAGTTCTTC.

The chain couples TRBV5-1 to TRBJ2-3; D unresolved. The CDR3 runs to 13 residues. V was pared by 4 bases and J by 1 base, with 7 bases between. The germline gives CDR1 SGHRS, CDR2 YFSETQ. CDR3 sequence: CASSRTGTDTQYF. The CDR3, as DNA: TGCGCCAGCAGCCGCACTGGCACAGATACGCAGTATTTT.

The chain uses TRBV6-6 and TRBJ1-1; no clear D gene. Trimming pared 2 bases from V and 8 bases from J, leaving 6 bases between. This CDR3 is 11 amino acids long. CDR1 and CDR2 from the germline V gene are MNHNY and SVGAGI (reference sequence). The CDR3 sequence: CASSYTDEAFF. The CDR3 nucleotides read TGTGCCAGCAGTTACACAGACGAAGCTTTCTTT.

The chain recombines TRBV10-1 with TRBJ2-7; D might be TRBD2 (5 bases). Germline loops: CDR1 WNHNN, CDR2 SYGVQD (reference sequence). Trimming removed 4 bases from V and 4 bases from J, with 11 bases in between. CDR3 size: 13 residues. The CDR3 DNA reads TGCGCCAGCAGTGGAGGGATTTCTTACGAGCAGTACTTC. Its protein is CASSGGISYEQYF.

This chain connects TRBV27 to TRBJ1-2; 7 nucleotides match TRBD1. Germline V gene data show CDR1 as MNHEY and CDR2 as SMNVEV (reference sequence). The CDR3 runs 13 residues. V gave up 6 bases and J gave up 3 bases; unmatched junction bases: 4. Written as DNA, the CDR3 is TGTGCCAGCAGCCGACAGGGTGACTATGGCTACACCTTC. Translated, it gives CASSRQGDYGYTF.

The DNA of the CDR3 is TGTGCCATCCACCCGGGATCGGGTGAGACCCAGTACTTC. Residues: CAIHPGSGETQYF. The rearrangement joins TRBV7-2 to TRBJ2-5; D is perhaps TRBD2 (5 bases). V was shortened by 10 bases and J by 5 bases, with 17 bases between the two germline ends. The CDR3 length is 13 residues. The germline V gene encodes CDR1 SGHTA and CDR2 FQGNSA.

This clone has a single count. The chain recombines TRBV11-3 with TRBJ1-1; possible D gene TRBD1, 5 bases. V was trimmed by 0 bases and J by 3 bases, leaving 5 bases between them. The CDR3 sequence is 13 residues long. The germline V gene has CDR1 SGHNT and CDR2 YENEEA. The CDR3: CASSLEGDTEAFF. In DNA, the CDR3 is TGTGCCAGCAGCTTAGAAGGGGACACTGAAGCTTTCTTT.

This chain uses TRBV5-1 with TRBJ2-1; 7 nucleotides align to TRBD2. The length of the CDR3 is 15 residues. Germline assignment: CDR1 SGHRS and CDR2 YFSETQ. With V trimmed by 4 bases and J by 7 bases, 11 bases remained unmatched. DNA for the CDR3: TGCGCCAGCAGCCCCGGACTAGTGGATTCTAATGAGCAGTTCTTC. It translates to CASSPGLVDSNEQFF.

The rearrangement joins TRBV28 to TRBJ2-3, with 8 positions matching TRBD2. The length of the CDR3 is 20 residues. The J segment lost 0 bases and the V segment lost 5 bases, leaving 19 bases of the junction unmatched. Per the germline V gene, CDR1 is MDHEN and CDR2 is SYDVKM. CDR3 bases: TGTGCCAGCAGTACCGACGGGGGGGCCGGAGACTCTTATAGCACAGATACGCAGTATTTT. Encoded protein: CASSTDGGAGDSYSTDTQYF.

The chain has TRBV13 and TRBJ2-1; D is ambiguous. In germline, CDR1 is PRHDT, CDR2 FYEKMQ (reference sequence). The ends were cut back, 5 bases at V and 6 bases at J, with 17 bases in the middle. CDR3 size: 15 residues. CDR3 bases: TGTGCCAGCAGCCTCCATTCCACATCCAGCAATGAGCAGTTCTTC. Its protein is CASSLHSTSSNEQFF.

The chain combines TRBV2 with TRBJ1-3, with TRBD1 identical over 7 bases. Germline values: CDR1 SNHLY, CDR2 FYNNEI. The V gene end was trimmed by 4 bases and the J gene end by 0 bases; junction bases not matched to a gene: 6. The CDR3 has 16 residues. The CDR3 DNA reads as TGTGCCAGCAGTGGGGGACAGCGAAACTCTGGAAACACCATATATTTT. The encoded protein is CASSGGQRNSGNTIYF.

J is TRBJ1-4 and V is TRBV27; D is possibly TRBD1 (5 bases). The CDR3 has 14 amino acids. Germline assignment: CDR1 MNHEY and CDR2 SMNVEV (reference sequence). V was shortened by 7 bases and J by 6 bases, with 15 bases between the two germline ends. DNA of the CDR3: TGTGCCAGCAAGGGGAGGTTCGGGGATGAAAAACTGTTTTTT. It specifies CASKGRFGDEKLFF.

For this clone: Different DNA sequences within this sample yield the same CDR3. The V call is TRBV10-3, the J call TRBJ1-6; D call uncertain. With 2 bases removed from V and 6 bases from J, the gap between germline ends came to 5 bases. The germline gives CDR1 ENHRY, CDR2 SYGVKD. This CDR3 region has 13 residues. CDR3 amino acids: CAISEGSNSPLHF. The CDR3 coding sequence is TGTGCCATCAGTGAGGGGAGTAATTCACCCCTCCACTTT.

This clone was seen only a few times. The rearrangement links TRBV15 to TRBJ2-7; 7 positions match TRBD1. The CDR3 length is 14 residues. Germline V lookup: CDR1 LNHNV, CDR2 YYDKDF (reference sequence). Trimming cost V 0 bases and J 4 bases; bases outside gene matches: 3. The CDR3 spells CATSRDPGGYEQYF. The CDR3 DNA sequence: TGTGCCACCAGCAGAGACCCAGGGGGTTACGAGCAGTACTTC.

V and J are TRBV19 and TRBJ1-1; D might be TRBD1 (5 bases). The V gene's germline CDR1 is LNHDA and CDR2 SQIVND (reference sequence). Trimming left V 8 bases short and J 0 bases short, with 16 bases between. CDR3 size: 15 residues. CDR3 amino acids: CASRPQGGMNTEAFF. The CDR3 DNA reads as TGTGCCAGTCGCCCCCAGGGCGGCATGAACACTGAAGCTTTCTTT.

The genes are TRBV7-2 and TRBJ2-2; 12 bases map to TRBD2. CDR1 is SGHTA, CDR2 FQGNSA, per germline. Trimming at V came to 2 bases and at J to 7 bases, leaving 14 bases not matched to a gene. The CDR3 is 19 residues long. CDR3: CASSLNPLLAGGHSGELFF. The CDR3 DNA follows: TGTGCCAGCAGCTTAAACCCCCTCCTAGCGGGGGGGCATAGCGGGGAGCTGTTTTTT.

V and J are TRBV18 and TRBJ1-1; D call uncertain. Trimming pared 5 bases from V and 1 base from J, leaving 11 bases between. The CDR3 sequence is 14 residues long. CDR1 is KGHSH, CDR2 LQKENI, per germline. This chain's CDR3 is CASSSLSTNTEAFF. CDR3 nucleotide sequence: TGTGCCAGCTCATCCTTATCTACGAACACTGAAGCTTTCTTT.

The V and J genes are TRBV27 and TRBJ2-7; possibly TRBD1 for D (5 bases). This CDR3 contains 13 residues. V was clipped by 8 bases and J by 6 bases, with 17 bases between them. In germline, CDR1 is MNHEY, CDR2 SMNVEV (reference sequence). This CDR3 is CASRRQGKSEQYF. In DNA, the CDR3 is TGTGCCAGCCGCCGGCAGGGTAAATCCGAGCAGTACTTC.

V usage is TRBV11-3 and J usage is TRBJ2-1, with TRBD2 identical over 7 bases. Germline V CDR1 and CDR2: SGHNT, YENEEA. The CDR3 is 16 amino acids. J was trimmed by 6 bases and V by 2 bases; bases with no gene match: 10. DNA of the CDR3: TGTGCCAGCAGCTTATCCGGGGGGAAGCCCCCCAATGAGCAGTTCTTC. Its protein is CASSLSGGKPPNEQFF.

The rearrangement joins TRBV30 to TRBJ1-4; no firm D call. Trimming removed 3 bases at V and 8 bases at J, with 7 bases between. Germline CDR1 GTSNPN, CDR2 SVGIG (reference sequence). The CDR3 length is 11 residues. DNA for the CDR3: TGTGCCTGGAGGGAGTGGGAAAAACTGTTTTTT. It specifies CAWREWEKLFF.

The J gene is TRBJ1-1, the V gene TRBV27; unclear D gene. V shed 2 bases and J shed 1 base, with 8 bases lying between them. This CDR3 has 14 residues. The germline V gene has CDR1 MNHEY and CDR2 SMNVEV (reference sequence). The CDR3 coding sequence is TGTGCCAGCAGTTTACGGAGAGCGAACACTGAAGCTTTCTTT. Translating it yields CASSLRRANTEAFF.

The CDR3 DNA reads as TGTGCCAGCAGCCACCAGCGGGGGGGCTCAGACGAGCAGTACTTC. It is translated as CASSHQRGGSDEQYF. The chain uses TRBV7-2 and TRBJ2-7; 10 bases match TRBD2. Germline V gene sequence: CDR1 SGHTA, CDR2 FQGNSA. The CDR3 sequence is 15 residues long. J lost 5 bases, V lost 5 bases, and 9 bases had no gene match.

V is TRBV5-1 and J is TRBJ2-7; TRBD1 might be the D (5 bases). V lost 4 bases and J lost 5, with 13 bases in between. The CDR3 spans 13 residues. Germline values: CDR1 SGHRS, CDR2 YFSETQ. The CDR3 sequence: CASSPGWGDEQYF. The CDR3 DNA is TGCGCCAGCAGCCCGGGCTGGGGCGACGAGCAGTACTTC.

The chain recombines TRBV12-3 or TRBV12-4 with TRBJ1-1, with D unclear. The germline V and J ends were trimmed by 3 bases and 3 bases, with 2 bases remaining between them. This CDR3 region has 11 residues. CDR3 sequence: CASSFDTEAFF. DNA for the CDR3: TGTGCCAGCAGTTTCGACACTGAAGCTTTCTTT.

The V call is TRBV6-2 or TRBV6-3, the J call TRBJ2-1, with D maybe TRBD2 (6 bases). This CDR3 has 11 amino acids. V dropped 0 bases and J dropped 15 bases, with 9 bases sitting between them. From germline, CDR1 is MNHEY and CDR2 SVGEGT. The CDR3 region is CASSYSTSSFF. For the CDR3, the DNA is TGTGCCAGCAGTTACTCGACTAGTTCGTTCTTC.